Following are 9 T cell receptor beta chains from one sample sequenced in a study of cytomegalovirus exposure and HLA in healthy donors. Both 60 Vbeta primers and 13 Jbeta primers went into the PCR. Produced via immunoSEQ multiplex PCR; TCRdb's table is partial and in-frame only. The repertoire holds under 200,000 clones, with roughly 87% as singletons. Sequenced material: PBMCs. The receptors were sampled from a boy younger than 10 in good health and CMV-seronegative.

The chain uses TRBV9 and TRBJ1-2; TRBD1 might be the D (5 bases). The CDR3 contains 15 residues. Germline assignment: CDR1 SGDLS and CDR2 YYNGEE. V lost 0 bases and J 8 bases, leaving 17 bases between the germline ends. CDR3: CASSVVRGGVEGYTF. Written as DNA, the CDR3 is TGTGCCAGCAGCGTAGTCCGTGGGGGGGTTGAGGGCTACACCTTC.

This sequence joins TRBV27 and TRBJ1-6; no firm D call. V gave up 0 bases and J gave up 10 bases, with 7 bases separating them. Germline loops: CDR1 MNHEY, CDR2 SMNVEV (reference sequence). The CDR3 runs to 13 residues. CDR3 residues: CASSLSFSSPLHF. The DNA of the CDR3 is TGTGCCAGCAGTTTATCGTTCTCCTCACCCCTCCACTTT.

This clone was seen just once. J is TRBJ2-2 and V is TRBV28; 7 nucleotides line up with TRBD1. The CDR3 is 16 residues long. The V segment lost 8 bases and the J segment 8 bases; nucleotides outside the gene matches: 17. The germline V gene encodes CDR1 MDHEN and CDR2 SYDVKM. The CDR3 sequence is CASGAPGTAFGGELFF. The CDR3 DNA reads TGTGCCAGCGGGGCGCCCGGGACAGCCTTTGGGGGGGAGCTGTTTTTT.

The chain is built from TRBV9 and TRBJ1-4; 7 nucleotides line up with TRBD1. The CDR3 extends over 14 amino acids. Germline values: CDR1 SGDLS, CDR2 YYNGEE. V gave up 2 bases and J gave up 3 bases; unmatched junction bases: 1. The CDR3 reads CASSVTGANEKLFF. In DNA, the CDR3 is TGTGCCAGCAGCGTCACAGGGGCTAATGAAAAACTGTTTTTT.

The rearrangement links TRBV19 to TRBJ1-5, with 10 bases aligning to TRBD1. The CDR3 has 19 residues. Germline values: CDR1 LNHDA, CDR2 SQIVND (reference sequence). Trimming cost V 5 bases and J 6 bases; bases outside gene matches: 19. The chain's CDR3 is CASSSLRDRGGAAGQPQHF. The CDR3 DNA reads as TGTGCCAGTAGTTCTCTCCGGGACAGGGGAGGCGCAGCAGGTCAGCCCCAGCATTTT.

V usage is TRBV9 and J usage is TRBJ2-3; TRBD2 agrees at 9 bases. The V and J ends lost 4 bases and 0 bases, in that order; junction bases with no gene match: 6. The CDR3 covers 16 residues. Germline lookup yields CDR1 SGDLS and CDR2 YYNGEE. For the CDR3, the DNA is TGTGCCAGCAGCCCGGCGGGGGGGACTAGCACAGATACGCAGTATTTT. Protein sequence: CASSPAGGTSTDTQYF. Using reference TRBV9 and TRBJ2-3 for the parts outside the CDR3, the full variable domain is DSGVTQTPKHLITATGQRVTLRCSPRSGDLSVYWYQQSLDQGLQFLIQYYNGEERAKGNILERFSAQQFPDLHSELNLSSLELGDSALYFCASSPAGGTSTDTQYFGPGTRLTVL.

The rearrangement links TRBV27 to TRBJ1-5; possibly TRBD1 for D (5 bases). Germline-derived CDR1 and CDR2 are MNHEY and SMNVEV (reference sequence). Trimming took off 6 bases at V and 4 bases at J, with 16 bases between the two ends. The CDR3 consists of 15 residues. The CDR3 loop is CASSSLGGVNQPQHF. In nucleotides, the CDR3 is TGTGCCAGCAGCTCGTTGGGGGGAGTAAATCAGCCCCAGCATTTT.

V gene TRBV5-1 combines with J gene TRBJ2-3; tentative D call: TRBD1 (5 bases). CDR1 is SGHRS and CDR2 is YFSETQ in the germline V gene. V lost 0 bases and J lost 5, with 10 bases in between. The CDR3 is 14 residues long. The CDR3 sequence is CASSLANQGDTQYF. DNA of the CDR3: TGCGCCAGCAGCTTGGCCAATCAGGGAGATACGCAGTATTTT.

J is TRBJ2-1 and V is TRBV9; 7 positions match TRBD2. CDR1 SGDLS and CDR2 YYNGEE come from the germline V gene. The trim removed 1 base at V and 5 bases at J, leaving 12 bases unmatched. This CDR3 has 17 amino acids. The CDR3 loop is CASSVIEAGEFHNEQFF. The CDR3 bases are TGTGCCAGCAGCGTAATTGAGGCGGGAGAGTTCCACAATGAGCAGTTCTTC.